This TCR beta chain was sequenced during a study of early T cells in non-severe SARS-CoV-2 infection. The overall study: Bulk RNA isolated from unsorted whole blood underwent sequencing; chains were not paired. Study-wide findings and caveats: Matches to VDJdb favored anti-spike CD8 responses and missed private and CD4 specificities.

This clonotype was seen a handful of times. Its specificity is unknown. The TCR library protocol was used to attach unique molecular identifiers. These identifiers were attached to individual cDNA molecules. TCRdb re-derived calls from the 5' RACE reads in MiXCR, one entry per CDR3 protein. The table shows about 70,000 distinct CDR3 sequences, with around 15% occurring only once. The ends were cut back, 2 bases at V and 6 bases at J, with 15 bases in the middle. Germline assignment: CDR1 SGHDT and CDR2 YYEEEE. The CDR3 covers 14 residues. The specimen was whole blood, collected at baseline. The TCR comes from an adult who was a healthcare worker with PCR-confirmed SARS-CoV-2 infection or an uninfected control (not recorded which). The chain carries TRBV5-6 and TRBJ2-7, with a tentative D call TRBD1 (5 bases). CDR3 loop: CASSLGGGQGEQYF. Here the CDR3 DNA reads TGTGCCAGCAGCTTAGGTGGCGGTCAGGGCGAGCAGTACTTC.